These 14 T cell receptor beta chains were all obtained from the same sample, sequenced in a study of PD-1 and CTLA-4 blockade in melanoma. Assay used: immunoSEQ multiplex PCR; TCRdb lists only in-frame clones, some missing. The table includes approximately 17,000 clones, around three quarters detected once. Sample: CD8+ T cells from peripheral blood, taken from a patient given anti-PD-1 treatment. The source of these receptors is a human donor with melanoma.

The rearrangement joins TRBV3-1 (or the pseudogene TRBV3-2) to TRBJ2-3; tentatively, D is TRBD2 (7 bases). The CDR3 sequence is 18 residues long. The V end was cut by 0 bases, the J end by 7 bases, with 23 bases between. Germline CDR1 is LGHDT and CDR2 is YNNKEL (reference sequence). The CDR3 loop reads CASSQDRGGGAHRYTQYF. The CDR3, as DNA: TGTGCCAGCAGCCAAGATAGGGGGGGCGGGGCTCACAGATATACGCAGTATTTT.

The genes are TRBV6-6 and TRBJ2-1, with 9 bases identical to TRBD1. From germline, CDR1 is MNHNY and CDR2 SVGAGI (reference sequence). V shed 2 bases, J shed 6 bases, and the junction held 2 bases outside the gene matches. CDR3 length: 14 amino acids. CDR3 DNA: TGTGCCAGCAGTTACGGGACAGGGTTCAATGAGCAGTTCTTC. It yields the protein CASSYGTGFNEQFF.

This rearrangement joins TRBV29-1 to TRBJ2-7; the match to TRBD2 covers 13 bases. The CDR3 length is 14 residues. Germline CDR1 SQVTM, CDR2 ANQGSEA. J lost 5 bases, V lost 4 bases, and 5 bases had no gene match. CDR3 coding DNA: TGCAGCGTTGTTGGTGGGACTAGCGGGAACGAGCAGTACTTC. Residues: CSVVGGTSGNEQYF.

The rearrangement links TRBV11-2 to TRBJ1-5; D is perhaps TRBD1 (6 bases). The germline CDR1 and CDR2 sequences are SGHAT and FQNNGV. The CDR3 has 15 residues. Deletions cut 1 base from V and 6 bases from J, with 13 bases between. The CDR3 sequence is CASSLVGGGAQPQHF. The CDR3 DNA follows: TGTGCCAGCAGCTTAGTAGGAGGGGGAGCTCAGCCCCAGCATTTT.

A single count supports this clone. The V gene is TRBV7-9, the J gene TRBJ2-1; 9 bases align to TRBD2. Germline assignment: CDR1 SEHNR and CDR2 FQNEAQ (reference sequence). The CDR3 totals 15 residues. V shed 1 base, J shed 10 bases, and the junction held 8 bases outside the gene matches. CDR3 coding DNA: TGTGCCAGCAGCTTAGGGCTAGCGGGAAGCTGGGAGCAGTTCTTC. It encodes CASSLGLAGSWEQFF.

This sequence joins TRBV6-4 and TRBJ2-1; D is possibly TRBD2 (5 bases). V dropped 3 bases and J dropped 7 bases, with 10 bases sitting between them. The CDR3 loop spans 13 amino acids. Germline V gene data show CDR1 as MRHNA and CDR2 as SNTAGT. The CDR3 loop reads CASSELDKNEQFF. As DNA, the CDR3 is TGTGCCAGCAGTGAACTAGATAAGAATGAGCAGTTCTTC.

The rearrangement joins TRBV5-1 to TRBJ2-7; perhaps TRBD1 as D (5 bases). Germline V gene data show CDR1 as SGHRS and CDR2 as YFSETQ. The CDR3 loop spans 13 amino acids. V lost 4 bases, J lost 3 bases, and 11 bases lay in between. The CDR3 here is CASSETDYYEQYF. CDR3 DNA sequence: TGCGCCAGCAGCGAGACAGATTACTACGAGCAGTACTTC.

The gene calls are TRBV2 and TRBJ1-1; tentatively, D is TRBD1 (6 bases). Trimming left V 6 bases short and J 6 bases short, with 11 bases between. The CDR3 is 12 residues long. CDR1 is SNHLY and CDR2 is FYNNEI in the germline V gene. The DNA of the CDR3 is TGTGCCAGCAGAAGCGGGGGGCCTGAAGCTTTCTTT. Residues: CASRSGGPEAFF.

This clone has a handful of counts. The chain links TRBV13 to TRBJ1-1; weak D call: TRBD1 (5 bases). Trimming pared 3 bases from V and 0 bases from J, leaving 14 bases between. The CDR3 contains 16 residues. The germline CDR1 and CDR2 sequences are PRHDT and FYEKMQ (reference sequence). CDR3 protein: CASSLRGFGLNTEAFF. The CDR3 DNA reads as TGTGCCAGCAGCTTGAGGGGTTTCGGGTTGAACACTGAAGCTTTCTTT.

CDR3 amino acids: CASRPSTVTGYGYTF. Written as DNA, the CDR3 is TGTGCCAGCAGGCCTTCAACGGTGACAGGCTATGGCTACACCTTC. The chain links TRBV6-5 to TRBJ1-2; D is perhaps TRBD1 (6 bases). Deletions cut 6 bases from V and 4 bases from J, with 18 bases between. This CDR3 has 15 amino acids. Germline V gene data show CDR1 as MNHEY and CDR2 as SVGAGI.

The chain is built from TRBV27 and TRBJ2-2, with D unresolved. Trimming removed 2 bases at V and 5 bases at J, with 12 bases between. The germline CDR1 and CDR2 sequences are MNHEY and SMNVEV (reference sequence). CDR3 size: 15 residues. The CDR3 sequence is CASSLGVWGTGELFF. CDR3 nucleotides: TGTGCCAGCAGTTTAGGCGTATGGGGTACCGGGGAGCTGTTTTTT.

By share, this clone counts as medium-sized. This chain connects TRBV15 to TRBJ1-2; D not certain. The CDR3 is made up of 14 amino acids. Deletions cut 0 bases from V and 4 bases from J, with 9 bases between. Germline V gene lookup returns CDR1 LNHNV and CDR2 YYDKDF (reference sequence). DNA of the CDR3: TGTGCCACCAGCAGAGACGGTACAGTCTATGGCTACACCTTC. Translated, it gives CATSRDGTVYGYTF.

The V and J genes are TRBV7-2 and TRBJ2-3; weak D call: TRBD2 (6 bases). Per the germline V gene, CDR1 is SGHTA and CDR2 is FQGNSA. V was shortened by 2 bases and J by 0 bases, with 12 bases between the two germline ends. This CDR3 has 16 amino acids. CDR3 region: CASSLQAGPSTDTQYF. The CDR3, as DNA: TGTGCCAGCAGCTTACAAGCGGGCCCTAGCACAGATACGCAGTATTTT.

The gene calls are TRBV20-1 and TRBJ2-1; 7 nucleotides match TRBD2. Germline V gene sequence: CDR1 DFQATT, CDR2 SNEGSKA (reference sequence). The ends lost 6 bases at V and 6 bases at J; junction bases unmatched: 2. The CDR3 has 11 amino acids. The CDR3 DNA is TGCAGTGCCAGACTAGCCAATGAGCAGTTCTTC. Translation gives CSARLANEQFF.